This TCR beta chain was recorded in a study of shared clonotypes between healthy human individuals. Methods used by the authors: Filtering was not the same, since immunoSEQ gave junction-only sequences without quality scores. Generated by immunoSEQ multiplex PCR, the TCRdb table keeps only in-frame clones and is missing some. V, J and clone size are those of that table, while D and trimming were read from the DNA. The sample gives 2,100,000 or so clones, under 97% of which show up once; around 0.13% is in the top ten. The CDR3 sequence is 16 residues long. Trimming took 5 bases from V and 4 from J; bases not matched to a gene: 13. Looked up from germline, CDR1 is MNHNY and CDR2 is SVGAGI (reference sequence). Comments on this clone: Its antigen is not identified.

Study observations and caveats: Large sequencing depth failed to make sorted-subset sequencing complete, rarefaction showed.

Sequencing was carried out using naive CD4+ T cells sorted from blood. Subset denoted: CD45RA+ positively selected. This rearrangement joins TRBV6-6 to TRBJ1-2, with 7 bases fitting TRBD1. The clonotype originates from a man in his late teens or twenties in good health. CDR3 region: CASSLDRQGMVYGYTF. The CDR3 DNA sequence: TGTGCCAGCAGTCTGGACCGACAGGGAATGGTCTATGGCTACACCTTC.